These 24 T cell receptor beta chains share one sample of origin, sequenced in a study of a mutant IDH1 vaccine in newly diagnosed glioma. As for time point: week 47, end of study. One vaccine dose held 300 ug of mutant IDH1 20-mer peptide and came with topical imiquimod. Assay: immunoSEQ multiplex PCR; the TCRdb copy retains only in-frame clones and omits some. The sample contains around 40,000 clones, roughly 80% of which appear only once. What these receptors recognize is not known. The specimen comprised PBMCs, sampled from a glioma patient whose treatment included an IDH1 peptide vaccine. The receptors stem from a man in his late teens or twenties with glioma. Some clones in this sample may be carry-over from other donors' samples.

This clone was counted a single time. This chain joins TRBV18 and TRBJ1-5, with no clear D. Trimming removed 3 bases from V and 0 bases from J, with 12 bases in between. This CDR3 comprises 16 residues. Per germline, CDR1 KGHSH and CDR2 LQKENI. CDR3 region: CASSPVNSNSNQPQHF. CDR3 nucleotide sequence: TGTGCCAGCTCACCGGTGAACAGTAATAGCAATCAGCCCCAGCATTTT.

The chain carries TRBV10-1 and TRBJ2-4; D unclear. Trimming took 5 bases from V and 0 from J, leaving 11 bases between them. The CDR3 covers 15 residues. Germline-derived CDR1 and CDR2 are WNHNN and SYGVQD (reference sequence). The CDR3, as DNA: TGCGCCAGCAGTTACAGAGCTATAGCCAAAAACATTCAGTACTTC. Translated, it gives CASSYRAIAKNIQYF.

The genes are TRBV6-1 and TRBJ2-7, with 9 bases aligning to TRBD2. This CDR3 contains 15 residues. With 4 bases clipped from V and 4 bases from J, the junction kept 8 bases outside the gene matches. The germline V gene encodes CDR1 MNHNS and CDR2 SASEGT. This CDR3 reads CASSVGREGRYEQYF. CDR3 DNA: TGTGCCAGCAGTGTAGGGCGGGAGGGCCGGTACGAGCAGTACTTC.

The chain employs TRBV6-1 and TRBJ1-3; D remains ambiguous. The CDR3 contains 15 residues. The V gene lost 1 base and the J gene lost 4 bases, with 11 bases spanning the gap. The germline V gene encodes CDR1 MNHNS and CDR2 SASEGT. CDR3 in amino acids: CASSEEEAGGNTIYF. The CDR3 DNA reads as TGTGCCAGCAGTGAAGAAGAGGCAGGCGGAAACACCATATATTTT.

The chain joins TRBV30 to TRBJ2-1; 11 bases map to TRBD2. The CDR3 totals 17 residues. Trimming took 6 bases from V and 4 from J; bases not matched to a gene: 14. CDR1 and CDR2 from the germline V gene are GTSNPN and SVGIG (reference sequence). The CDR3 nucleotides read TGTGCCTGCCCAAATACAATGGGACTAGCGGCATACAATGAGCAGTTCTTC. As protein: CACPNTMGLAAYNEQFF.

The chain combines TRBV9 with TRBJ1-2, with D unresolved. Germline V gene data show CDR1 as SGDLS and CDR2 as YYNGEE. This CDR3 contains 16 residues. The germline V and J ends were trimmed by 0 bases and 4 bases, with 16 bases remaining between them. For the CDR3, the DNA is TGTGCCAGCAGCGTAGATCCGGTCCCACCTGGCTATGGCTACACCTTC. Translation: CASSVDPVPPGYGYTF.

The CDR3 nucleotides are TGTGCCTGGATAGCGGGGGCTTACAATGAGCAGTTCTTC. Its protein product is CAWIAGAYNEQFF. This rearrangement joins TRBV30 to TRBJ2-1, with TRBD2 identical over 9 bases. This CDR3 contains 13 residues. V lost 4 bases and J lost 4; bases outside the gene matches: 2. CDR1 and CDR2 from the germline V gene are GTSNPN and SVGIG (reference sequence). Looking up the rest from reference TRBV30 and TRBJ2-1 gives the full variable domain: SQTIHQWPATLVQPVGSPLSLECTVEGTSNPNLYWYRQAAGRGLQLLFYSVGIGQISSEVPQNLSASRPQDRQFILSSKKLLLSDSGFYLCAWIAGAYNEQFFGPGTRLTVL.

The chain is built from TRBV6-5 and TRBJ2-5; D not certain. The germline V gene has CDR1 MNHEY and CDR2 SVGAGI. The germline V and J ends were trimmed by 7 bases and 5 bases, with 8 bases remaining between them. The length of the CDR3 is 11 residues. CDR3 sequence: CASIMGETQYF. The CDR3 nucleotides are TGTGCCAGCATCATGGGGGAGACCCAGTACTTC.

This clone turned up a few times. V is TRBV5-4 and J is TRBJ1-1, with D possibly being TRBD1 (5 bases). The CDR3 runs 16 residues. Germline CDR1 reads SGHNT; CDR2 reads YYREEE (reference sequence). With 2 bases removed from V and 2 bases from J, the gap between germline ends came to 16 bases. The CDR3 region has the DNA TGTGCCAGCAGCTTCGGGCGGGGCAGAGCCAACACTGAAGCTTTCTTT. This sequence encodes CASSFGRGRANTEAFF. Complete variable domain (other parts from reference TRBV5-4 and TRBJ1-1): ETGVTQSPTHLIKTRGQQVTLRCSSQSGHNTVSWYQQALGQGPQFIFQYYREEENGRGNFPPRFSGLQFPNYSSELNVNALELDDSALYLCASSFGRGRANTEAFFGQGTRLTVV.

The chain uses TRBV27 and TRBJ1-5; D gene ambiguous. The CDR3 covers 13 residues. V lost 0 bases, J lost 6 bases, and 6 bases lay in between. Germline lookup yields CDR1 MNHEY and CDR2 SMNVEV (reference sequence). The CDR3 DNA sequence: TGTGCCAGCAGTTTATCCTTCGGTCAGCCCCAGCATTTT. It translates to CASSLSFGQPQHF.

V usage is TRBV6-5 and J usage is TRBJ1-2; TRBD1 aligns across 8 bases. Trimming took 6 bases from V and 7 from J; bases not matched to a gene: 13. CDR3 size: 15 residues. CDR1 MNHEY and CDR2 SVGAGI come from the germline V gene. CDR3: CASRRNRGGIGGYTF. The CDR3 DNA reads as TGTGCCAGCAGGAGAAACAGGGGGGGGATAGGTGGCTACACCTTC.

The J gene is TRBJ2-1, the V gene TRBV5-4; D gene uncertain. Looked up from germline, CDR1 is SGHNT and CDR2 is YYREEE (reference sequence). CDR3 length: 16 residues. V lost 1 base, J lost 5 bases, and 16 bases lay in between. CDR3 sequence reads: CASSLYRAKPDNEQFF. CDR3 in DNA: TGTGCCAGCAGCTTGTATCGGGCCAAGCCAGACAATGAGCAGTTCTTC.

CDR3 amino acids: CASSQPAGAMGGYKAFF. Written as DNA, the CDR3 is TGTGCCAGCAGCCAGCCGGCGGGGGCAATGGGGGGATATAAAGCTTTCTTT. This chain joins TRBV16 and TRBJ1-1, with D tentatively TRBD1 (6 bases). CDR3 length: 17 residues. V lost 3 bases to trimming and J lost 9 bases, with 26 bases between them. Germline V gene lookup returns CDR1 KGHSY and CDR2 FQNENV.

The chain has TRBV25-1 and TRBJ1-5; D remains unclear. The CDR3 has 14 residues. Germline V gene lookup returns CDR1 MGHDK and CDR2 SYGVNS. Trimming left V 4 bases short and J 4 bases short, with 11 bases between. CDR3 in DNA: TGTGCCAGCAGTGCGATTGGGGTAAATCAGCCCCAGCATTTT. Residues: CASSAIGVNQPQHF.

The chain links TRBV27 to TRBJ2-7, with 11 bases that match TRBD2. V was pared by 6 bases and J by 3 bases, with 13 bases of the junction left unmatched. Germline-derived CDR1 and CDR2 are MNHEY and SMNVEV (reference sequence). This CDR3 comprises 17 residues. This CDR3 is CASRHYSGTSGYYEQYF. DNA for the CDR3: TGTGCCAGCAGACATTACTCCGGGACTAGCGGATACTACGAGCAGTACTTC.

V and J are TRBV7-2 and TRBJ1-2, with 12 bases fitting TRBD1. Per the germline V gene, CDR1 is SGHTA and CDR2 is FQGNSA. The V gene end was trimmed by 1 base and the J gene end by 7 bases; junction bases not matched to a gene: 4. CDR3 length equals 15 residues. The CDR3 sequence is CASSLDGTGGGGYTF. The CDR3 nucleotides read TGTGCCAGCAGCTTAGATGGGACAGGGGGCGGTGGCTACACCTTC. Complete variable domain (other parts from reference TRBV7-2 and TRBJ1-2): GAGVSQSPSNKVTEKGKDVELRCDPISGHTALYWYRQSLGQGLEFLIYFQGNSAPDKSGLPSDRFSAERTGGSVSTLTIQRTQQEDSAVYLCASSLDGTGGGGYTFGSGTRLTVV.

The chain links TRBV2 to TRBJ1-2; the D is unclear. The germline V gene has CDR1 SNHLY and CDR2 FYNNEI. V was trimmed by 2 bases and J by 0 bases, leaving 7 bases between them. CDR3 size: 14 residues. The chain's CDR3 is CASSERTANYGYTF. The CDR3 bases are TGTGCCAGCAGTGAACGGACGGCTAACTATGGCTACACCTTC.

This clone was counted once. The V call is TRBV4-2, the J call TRBJ1-5; no definite D call. CDR1 is LGHNA and CDR2 is YNFKEQ in the germline V gene. V lost 0 bases to trimming and J lost 2 bases, with 11 bases between them. This CDR3 spans 16 amino acids. The CDR3 DNA is TGTGCCAGCAGCCAAGATACCCTACGTGGCAATCAGCCCCAGCATTTT. Amino acid sequence: CASSQDTLRGNQPQHF.

V usage is TRBV2 and J usage is TRBJ2-7; D is uncertain. Trimming took off 1 base at V and 2 bases at J, with 12 bases between the two ends. The CDR3 has 15 residues. The germline V gene encodes CDR1 SNHLY and CDR2 FYNNEI. The CDR3 DNA follows: TGTGCCAGCAGTGAAGGGCAGGTGATTGCCTACGAGCAGTACTTC. Encoded protein: CASSEGQVIAYEQYF.

V is TRBV6-5 and J is TRBJ1-6; D is undetermined. Trimming removed 2 bases at V and 5 bases at J, with 7 bases between. The CDR3 extends over 14 amino acids. Germline CDR1 MNHEY, CDR2 SVGAGI. CDR3 nucleotides: TGTGCCAGCAGTTACGGGTATAATAATTCACCCCTCCACTTT. Protein sequence: CASSYGYNNSPLHF.

Only one count was recorded for this clone. This rearrangement joins TRBV2 to TRBJ1-5; possibly TRBD1 for D (6 bases). V was pared by 6 bases and J by 11 bases, with 26 bases between. Looked up from germline, CDR1 is SNHLY and CDR2 is FYNNEI. CDR3 length: 16 amino acids. DNA of the CDR3: TGTGCCAGCAGCGGTCCACGACAGGTCGATTTGTCAGCCCAGCATTTT. Its translation is CASSGPRQVDLSAQHF.

The chain couples TRBV5-1 to TRBJ2-3; D is undetermined. Trimming left V 5 bases short and J 4 bases short, with 17 bases between. Germline CDR1 SGHRS, CDR2 YFSETQ. This CDR3 has 15 residues. The CDR3 sequence: CASRDRASDPDTQYF. DNA for the CDR3: TGCGCCAGCAGGGACCGGGCCTCGGACCCAGATACGCAGTATTTT.

The CDR3 coding sequence is TGTGCCAGCAGTCAGTCAGGGGACTATGGCTACACCTTC. Residues: CASSQSGDYGYTF. The V and J genes are TRBV28 and TRBJ1-2; D might be TRBD1 (6 bases). The CDR3 runs 13 residues. The germline V gene has CDR1 MDHEN and CDR2 SYDVKM. V gave up 5 bases and J gave up 3 bases, with 10 bases separating them.

The chain carries TRBV10-3 and TRBJ1-1; 8 positions agree with TRBD1. V lost 11 bases, J lost 1 base, and 6 bases stayed unmatched. This CDR3 comprises 13 residues. Looked up from germline, CDR1 is ENHRY and CDR2 is SYGVKD. CDR3 amino acids: CASQDRENTEAFF. The CDR3 DNA sequence: TGTGCCTCACAGGACAGGGAGAACACTGAAGCTTTCTTT.